Listed below are T cell receptor beta chains from one sample, sequenced in a study of blood T cell repertoires in COVID-19. Assay: immunoSEQ multiplex PCR; the TCRdb copy retains only in-frame clones and omits some. The repertoire has fewer than 450,000 clones, 88% of them found once; the top ten carry about 1.1%. The sample comprised PBMCs or T cells enriched from blood (not recorded which). These receptors came from a woman younger than 35 who had recovered from COVID-19. CDR3s include the opening cysteine and the closing phenylalanine or tryptophan. A D gene is named only where the DNA matches it firmly. Only part of the rows carry a size: once, few, many, or a class if the clone is expanded.

v_gene	abundance	d_gene	j_gene	CDR3nt	CDR3aa
TRBV27	NA	NA	TRBJ1-1	TGTGCCAGCCCCTGGCCGAACACTGAAGCTTTCTTT	CASPWPNTEAFF
TRBV7-6	NA	TRBD1	TRBJ1-2	TGTGCCAGCAGCCCAGGGGGCTCGGTAACTGGCTACACCTTC	CASSPGGSVTGYTF
TRBV19	NA	TRBD1	TRBJ1-1	TGTGCCAGTAGTACCGGGACAGAGGCTAGTGAAGCTTTCTTT	CASSTGTEASEAFF
TRBV10-3	NA	TRBD2	TRBJ2-7	TGTGCCACCTGGCGCGGGGGGAGCTCCTACGAGCAGTACTTC	CATWRGGSSYEQYF
TRBV1	NA	NA	TRBJ1-4	TGCACCAGCAGCCCTAGTTACAGGGGAACTAATGAAAAACTGTTTTTT	CTSSPSYRGTNEKLFF
TRBV27	NA	TRBD1	TRBJ1-5	TGTGCCAGCAGTACAAGGGACAGCTCAAATCAGCCCCAGCATTTT	CASSTRDSSNQPQHF
TRBV20-1	NA	TRBD1	TRBJ2-7	TGCAGTGCTAGTACCGGGACAGGGATTTTGCACGAGCAGTACTTC	CSASTGTGILHEQYF
TRBV27	NA	NA	TRBJ1-1	TGTGCCAGCGGCGTATCGGGTTGGCCTGAAGCTTTCTTT	CASGVSGWPEAFF
TRBV9	few	TRBD2	TRBJ2-2	TGTGCCAGCAGCGGACGGACTAGCGGGGGGCCTGCCGGGGAGCTGTTTTTT	CASSGRTSGGPAGELFF
TRBV9	NA	TRBD1	TRBJ1-4	TGTGCCAGCAGCATAGACAGGGAGAACCTTAATGAAAAACTGTTTTTT	CASSIDRENLNEKLFF
TRBV10-1	NA	NA	TRBJ1-2	TGCGCCAGCACCCTCACGCATAGCTATGGCTACACCTTC	CASTLTHSYGYTF
TRBV28	NA	TRBD1	TRBJ1-2	TGTGCCAGCAGTTTAGAACAGGGGAACGGCGGACGAAATGGCTACACCTTC	CASSLEQGNGGRNGYTF
TRBV30	NA	NA	TRBJ2-5	TGTGCCTGGAGTGTAATAGGGGGTGAAGAGACCCAGTACTTC	CAWSVIGGEETQYF
TRBV4-1	NA	TRBD2	TRBJ2-7	TGCGCCAGCAGCCAAGGACTAGCGCTTACCTACGAGCAGTACTTC	CASSQGLALTYEQYF
TRBV27	NA	NA	TRBJ1-6	TGTGCCAGCAGTTCACACATCCAGTATGTCCCCCTCCACTTT	CASSSHIQYVPLHF
TRBV15	NA	NA	TRBJ1-5	TGTGCCACCAGCCCGCGGGGCAATCAGCCCCAGCATTTT	CATSPRGNQPQHF
TRBV4-2	NA	TRBD1	TRBJ1-3	TGTGCCAGCAGCCAAGTCGAGGCAGGGGGGATATATTTT	CASSQVEAGGIYF
TRBV7-2	NA	NA	TRBJ1-2	TGTGCCAGCAGCCTAACAGGGTTAGTTAACTATGGCTACACCTTC	CASSLTGLVNYGYTF
TRBV12-3/TRBV12-4	NA	NA	TRBJ1-2	TGTGCCAGCAGTTTACAGGGCCCCTATGGCTACACCTTC	CASSLQGPYGYTF
TRBV18	once	NA	TRBJ2-1	TGTGCCAGCTCACCACCCCCGGGGTATGAGCAGTTCTTC	CASSPPPGYEQFF
TRBV3-1/TRBV3-2	NA	TRBD2	TRBJ2-1	TGTGCCAGCAGCCCCAGACTAGCGGGGTCCTACAATGAGCAGTTCTTC	CASSPRLAGSYNEQFF
TRBV9	NA	NA	TRBJ2-1	TGTGCCAGCAGCGTAGCCAGTGTCGGCCCAGGCAATGAGCAGTTCTTC	CASSVASVGPGNEQFF
TRBV5-6	NA	TRBD1	TRBJ2-7	TGTGCCAGCAGCTTTCGACAGGGTTACTACGAGCAGTACTTC	CASSFRQGYYEQYF
TRBV15	NA	TRBD1	TRBJ2-1	TGTGCCACCAGCAGAGACCCCGGGACAGGGGGCAATGAGCAGTTCTTC	CATSRDPGTGGNEQFF
TRBV30	NA	NA	TRBJ1-1	TGTGCCTGGAGTTATCTGAACACTGAAGCTTTCTTT	CAWSYLNTEAFF
TRBV7-9	NA	NA	TRBJ1-3	TGTGCCAGCAGCCTCCCGGGGGGGCGAGAAGGCTCTGGAAACACCATATATTTT	CASSLPGGREGSGNTIYF
TRBV25-1	NA	NA	TRBJ1-1	TGTGCCAGCAGTGAACCCCCTCTGAACACTGAAGCTTTCTTT	CASSEPPLNTEAFF
TRBV12-3/TRBV12-4	NA	NA	TRBJ2-1	TGTGCCAGCACCCGCCCTAGCGCCTATGAGCAGTTCTTC	CASTRPSAYEQFF
TRBV15	NA	NA	TRBJ2-5	TGTGCCACCAGCAGACACTGGGAGACCCAGTACTTC	CATSRHWETQYF
TRBV4-1	few	NA	TRBJ2-1	TGCGCCAGCAGCCAAGAAAAGGACTGGAACAGCTTCAGGCCGTTCTTC	CASSQEKDWNSFRPFF
TRBV27	NA	NA	TRBJ2-7	TGTGCCAGCAGTTTAACAGGCTACGAGCAGTACTTC	CASSLTGYEQYF
TRBV30	NA	NA	TRBJ2-2	TGTGCCTGGTCAGCGACGGGGACCGGGGAGCTGTTTTTT	CAWSATGTGELFF
TRBV5-1	NA	TRBD2	TRBJ2-5	TGCGCCAGCAGCTTGGAACGCGGGGGGCCCCCTACCCAGTACTTC	CASSLERGGPPTQYF
TRBV6-5	once	NA	TRBJ1-1	TGTGCCAGCAGTTATCTAATCCGACAGTTTGACACTGAAGCTTTCTTT	CASSYLIRQFDTEAFF
TRBV9	NA	NA	TRBJ1-2	TGTGCCAGCAGCGTAGGGGAGGGAAACTATGGCTACACCTTC	CASSVGEGNYGYTF
TRBV6-2/TRBV6-3	NA	TRBD1	TRBJ2-2	TGTGCCAGCAGCCGGACAGGAAAGGGGAACACCGGGGAGCTGTTTTTT	CASSRTGKGNTGELFF
TRBV7-8	NA	NA	TRBJ1-1	TGTGCCAGCAGCTTTGGACTGACGAACACTGAAGCTTTCTTT	CASSFGLTNTEAFF
TRBV9	NA	NA	TRBJ2-1	TGTGCCAGCAGCGTAGGGTCACACGCCTACAATGAGCAGTTCTTC	CASSVGSHAYNEQFF
TRBV6-5	NA	NA	TRBJ2-5	TGTGCCAGCAGCCTGGGGGGAAGGGAGACCCAGTACTTC	CASSLGGRETQYF
TRBV19	NA	TRBD2	TRBJ2-1	TGTGCCAGTAGTTTGGGGACTAGCGGGCCCACCTCCTACAATGAGCAGTTCTTC	CASSLGTSGPTSYNEQFF
TRBV9	NA	NA	TRBJ2-5	TGTGCCAGCAGCGTCGCCATAGCGGAGCAAGAGACCCAGTACTTC	CASSVAIAEQETQYF
TRBV7-2	NA	NA	TRBJ2-2	TGTGCCAGCAGCTTCGACAGGTACACCGGGGAGCTGTTTTTT	CASSFDRYTGELFF
TRBV6-5	few	TRBD2	TRBJ2-1	TGTGCCAGCAGTTCGAGACTAGCGGGGGGGAGGAGTGAGCAGTTCTTC	CASSSRLAGGRSEQFF
TRBV11-3	once	NA	TRBJ2-7	TGTGCCAGCAGCTTAGGGTCTGGGCAATACGAGCAGTACTTC	CASSLGSGQYEQYF
TRBV4-1	NA	NA	TRBJ1-2	TGCGCCAGCAGCCAAGATCGGCGCGGCCCATATGGCTACACCTTC	CASSQDRRGPYGYTF
TRBV9	few	NA	TRBJ1-1	TGTGCCAGCGGATTAACCGGAGCTGAAGCTTTCTTT	CASGLTGAEAFF
TRBV2	NA	TRBD1	TRBJ1-3	TGTGCCAGCCGGAACCTACGGACAGGAAGCTCTGGAAACACCATATATTTT	CASRNLRTGSSGNTIYF
TRBV6-4	few	TRBD2	TRBJ2-2	TGTGCCAGCAGTGACTCCGCGGGGGGCCATGCCGGGGAGCTGTTTTTT	CASSDSAGGHAGELFF
TRBV11-2	NA	NA	TRBJ1-1	TGTGCCAGCAGCTTCCTCCAGGGGCTTATGAACACTGAAGCTTTCTTT	CASSFLQGLMNTEAFF
TRBV18	once	NA	TRBJ2-1	TGTGCCATGAGGGGGAGCTCCTACAATGAGCAGTTCTTC	CAMRGSSYNEQFF
TRBV11-2	once	TRBD1	TRBJ1-4	TGTGCCAGCAGCTCATCCGGGACAGGGAATGAAAAACTGTTTTTT	CASSSSGTGNEKLFF
TRBV4-2	NA	TRBD1	TRBJ1-2	TGTGCCAGCAGCCAAGTCCAAGGACAGGGGAACTATGGCTACACCTTC	CASSQVQGQGNYGYTF
TRBV19	NA	NA	TRBJ2-7	TGTGCCAGTAGTTTACGGGGCTTGGACAGTTCCTACGAGCAGTACTTC	CASSLRGLDSSYEQYF